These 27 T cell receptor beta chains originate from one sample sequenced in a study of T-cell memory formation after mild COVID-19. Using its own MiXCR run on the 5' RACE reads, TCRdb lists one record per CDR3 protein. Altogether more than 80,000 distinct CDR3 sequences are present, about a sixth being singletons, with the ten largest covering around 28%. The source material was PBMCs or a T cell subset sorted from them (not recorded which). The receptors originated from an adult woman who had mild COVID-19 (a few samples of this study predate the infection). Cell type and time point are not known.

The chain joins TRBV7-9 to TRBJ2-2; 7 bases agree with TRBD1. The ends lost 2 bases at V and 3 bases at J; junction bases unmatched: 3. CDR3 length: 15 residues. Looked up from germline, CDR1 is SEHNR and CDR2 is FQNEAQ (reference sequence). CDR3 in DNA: TGTGCCAGCAGCTTACCGGGACAGCACACCGGGGAGCTGTTTTTT. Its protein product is CASSLPGQHTGELFF.

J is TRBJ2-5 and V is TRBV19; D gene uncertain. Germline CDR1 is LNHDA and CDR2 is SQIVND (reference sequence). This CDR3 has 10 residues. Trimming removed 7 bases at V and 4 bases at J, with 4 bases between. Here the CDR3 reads CASKRETQYF. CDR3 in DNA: TGTGCCAGTAAGAGAGAGACCCAGTACTTC.

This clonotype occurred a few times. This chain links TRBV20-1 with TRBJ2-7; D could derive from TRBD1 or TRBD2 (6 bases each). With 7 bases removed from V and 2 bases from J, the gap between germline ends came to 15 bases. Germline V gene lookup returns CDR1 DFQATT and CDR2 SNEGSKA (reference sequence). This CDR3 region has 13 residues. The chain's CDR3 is CSGSGGGPYEQYF. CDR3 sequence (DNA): TGCAGTGGTTCAGGAGGGGGGCCCTACGAGCAGTACTTC.

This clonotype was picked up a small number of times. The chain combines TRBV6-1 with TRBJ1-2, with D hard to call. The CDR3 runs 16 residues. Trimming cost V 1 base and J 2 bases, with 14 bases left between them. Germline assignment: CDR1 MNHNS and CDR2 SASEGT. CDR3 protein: CASSEEWMGGNYGYTF. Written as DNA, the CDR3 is TGTGCCAGCAGTGAAGAATGGATGGGAGGGAACTATGGCTACACCTTC.

The CDR3 is CASSDSGNTIYF. The CDR3 coding sequence is TGTGCCAGCAGTGACAGCGGAAACACCATATATTTT. The rearrangement joins TRBV6-5 to TRBJ1-3; D possibly corresponds to TRBD1 (5 bases). The V end lost 5 bases, the J end lost 4 bases, and 6 bases lay between the germline ends. The CDR3 covers 12 residues. Germline-derived CDR1 and CDR2 are MNHEY and SVGAGI.

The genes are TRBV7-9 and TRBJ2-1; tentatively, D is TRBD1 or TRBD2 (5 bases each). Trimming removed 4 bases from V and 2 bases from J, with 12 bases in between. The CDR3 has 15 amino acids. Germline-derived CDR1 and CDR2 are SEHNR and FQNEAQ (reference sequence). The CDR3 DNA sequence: TGTGCCAGCAGCTCCCGGGACCAGACCTACAATGAGCAGTTCTTC. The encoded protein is CASSSRDQTYNEQFF.

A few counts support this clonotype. In DNA, the CDR3 is TGCAGTGCTAGTAGGCCATTAACTAACTATGGCTACACCTTC. Its translation is CSASRPLTNYGYTF. J is TRBJ1-2 and V is TRBV20-1; the D is unclear. Trimming stripped 3 bases from V and 0 bases from J, with 11 bases between. The germline gives CDR1 DFQATT, CDR2 SNEGSKA (reference sequence). There are 14 residues in the CDR3.

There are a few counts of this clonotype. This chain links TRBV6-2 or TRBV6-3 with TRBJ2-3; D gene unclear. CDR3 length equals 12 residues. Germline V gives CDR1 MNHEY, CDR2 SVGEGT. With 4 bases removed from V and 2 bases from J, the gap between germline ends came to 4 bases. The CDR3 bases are TGTGCCAGCAGTTTCTACACAGATACGCAGTATTTT. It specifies CASSFYTDTQYF.

The CDR3 nucleotides are TGTGCCAGCAGTGAATCTCGGGAGAGAGAGACCCAGTACTTC. Translation gives CASSESRERETQYF. The chain couples TRBV25-1 to TRBJ2-5, with D perhaps TRBD2 (6 bases). Germline CDR1 and CDR2: MGHDK and SYGVNS. This CDR3 is built from 14 residues. V lost 1 base and J lost 4, with 10 bases in between.

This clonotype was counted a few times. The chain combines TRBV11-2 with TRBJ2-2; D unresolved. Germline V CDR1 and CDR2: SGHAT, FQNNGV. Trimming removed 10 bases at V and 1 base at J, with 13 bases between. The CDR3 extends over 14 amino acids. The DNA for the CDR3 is TGTGCCACCAGACCCCCGGGGAACACCGGGGAGCTGTTTTTT. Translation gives CATRPPGNTGELFF.

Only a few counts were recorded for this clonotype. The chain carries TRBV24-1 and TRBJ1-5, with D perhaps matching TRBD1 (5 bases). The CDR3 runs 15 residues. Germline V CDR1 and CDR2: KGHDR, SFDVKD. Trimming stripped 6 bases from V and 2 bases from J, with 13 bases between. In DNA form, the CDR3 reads TGTGCCACCAGTCCGGGGGGTCGGGGCAATCAGCCCCAGCATTTT. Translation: CATSPGGRGNQPQHF.

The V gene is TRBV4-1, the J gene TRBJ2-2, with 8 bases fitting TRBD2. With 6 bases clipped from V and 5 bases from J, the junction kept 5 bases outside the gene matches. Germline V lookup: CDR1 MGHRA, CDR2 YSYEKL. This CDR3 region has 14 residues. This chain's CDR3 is CASSPGGGTGELFF. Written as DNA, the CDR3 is TGCGCCAGCAGTCCCGGGGGGGGGACCGGGGAGCTGTTTTTT.

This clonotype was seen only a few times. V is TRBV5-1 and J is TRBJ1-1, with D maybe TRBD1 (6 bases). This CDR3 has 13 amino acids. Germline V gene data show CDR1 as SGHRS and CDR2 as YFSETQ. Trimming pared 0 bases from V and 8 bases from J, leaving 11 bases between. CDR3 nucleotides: TGCGCCAGCAGCTTGGGGACAGCCCTGGAAGCTTTCTTT. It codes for CASSLGTALEAFF.

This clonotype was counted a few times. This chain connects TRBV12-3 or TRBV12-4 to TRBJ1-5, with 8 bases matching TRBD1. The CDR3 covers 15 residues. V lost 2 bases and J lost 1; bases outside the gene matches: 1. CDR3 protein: CASSLRTGSNQPQHF. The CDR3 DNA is TGTGCCAGCAGTTTACGGACAGGGAGCAATCAGCCCCAGCATTTT.

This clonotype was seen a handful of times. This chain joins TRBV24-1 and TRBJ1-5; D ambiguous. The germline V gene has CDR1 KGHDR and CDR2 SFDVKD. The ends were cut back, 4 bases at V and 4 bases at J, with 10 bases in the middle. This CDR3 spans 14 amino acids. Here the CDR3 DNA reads TGTGCCACCAGTGACACACCCGGGAATCAGCCCCAGCATTTT. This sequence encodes CATSDTPGNQPQHF.

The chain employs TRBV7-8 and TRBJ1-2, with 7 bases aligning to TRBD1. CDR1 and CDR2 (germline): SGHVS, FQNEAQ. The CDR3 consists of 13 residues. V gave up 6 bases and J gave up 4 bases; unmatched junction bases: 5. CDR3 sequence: CASSSGGAYGYTF. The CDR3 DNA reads TGTGCCAGCAGTTCAGGGGGGGCCTATGGCTACACCTTC. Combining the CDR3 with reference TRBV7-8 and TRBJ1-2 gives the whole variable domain GAGVSQSPRYKVAKRGQDVALRCDPISGHVSLFWYQQALGQGPEFLTYFQNEAQLDKSGLPSDRFFAERPEGSVSTLKIQRTQQEDSAVYLCASSSGGAYGYTFGSGTRLTVV.

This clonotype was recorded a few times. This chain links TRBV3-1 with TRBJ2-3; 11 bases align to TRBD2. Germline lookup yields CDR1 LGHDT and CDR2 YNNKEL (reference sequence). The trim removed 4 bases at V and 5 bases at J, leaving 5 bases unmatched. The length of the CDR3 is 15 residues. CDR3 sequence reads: CASSLLAGVLDTQYF. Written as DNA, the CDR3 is TGTGCCAGCAGCCTACTAGCGGGGGTGCTAGATACGCAGTATTTT.

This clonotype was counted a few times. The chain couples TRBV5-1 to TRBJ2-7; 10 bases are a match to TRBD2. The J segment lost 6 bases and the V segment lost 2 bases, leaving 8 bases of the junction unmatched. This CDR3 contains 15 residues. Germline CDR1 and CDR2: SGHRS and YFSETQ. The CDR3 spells CASSFGLAGDFEQYF. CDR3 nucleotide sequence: TGCGCCAGCAGCTTCGGGCTAGCGGGGGACTTCGAGCAGTACTTC.

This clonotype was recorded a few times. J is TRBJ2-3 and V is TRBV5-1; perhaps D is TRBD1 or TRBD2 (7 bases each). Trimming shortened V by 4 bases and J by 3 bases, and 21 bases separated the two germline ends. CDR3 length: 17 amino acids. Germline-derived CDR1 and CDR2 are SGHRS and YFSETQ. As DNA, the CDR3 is TGCGCCAGCAGCCCGGGGGAGGGGGCCCTCCGAACAGATACGCAGTATTTT. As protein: CASSPGEGALRTDTQYF.

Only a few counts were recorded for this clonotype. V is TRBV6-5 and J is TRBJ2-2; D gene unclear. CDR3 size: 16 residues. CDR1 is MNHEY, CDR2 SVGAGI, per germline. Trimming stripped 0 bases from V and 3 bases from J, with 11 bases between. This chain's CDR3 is CASSYSKGSDTGELFF. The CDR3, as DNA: TGTGCCAGCAGTTACTCGAAAGGCTCGGACACCGGGGAGCTGTTTTTT.

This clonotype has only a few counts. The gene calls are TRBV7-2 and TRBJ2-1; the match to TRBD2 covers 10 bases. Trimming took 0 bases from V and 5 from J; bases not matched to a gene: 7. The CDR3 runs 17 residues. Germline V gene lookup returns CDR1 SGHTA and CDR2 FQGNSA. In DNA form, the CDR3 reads TGTGCCAGCAGCTTAGCTATGACTAGCGGGTTCAACAATGAGCAGTTCTTC. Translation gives CASSLAMTSGFNNEQFF. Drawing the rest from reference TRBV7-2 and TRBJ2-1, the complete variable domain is GAGVSQSPSNKVTEKGKDVELRCDPISGHTALYWYRQSLGQGLEFLIYFQGNSAPDKSGLPSDRFSAERTGGSVSTLTIQRTQQEDSAVYLCASSLAMTSGFNNEQFFGPGTRLTVL.

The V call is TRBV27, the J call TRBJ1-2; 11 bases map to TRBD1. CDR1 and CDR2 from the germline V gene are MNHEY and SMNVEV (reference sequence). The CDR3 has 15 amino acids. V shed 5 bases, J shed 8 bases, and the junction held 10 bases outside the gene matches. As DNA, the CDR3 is TGTGCCAGCAGTCCTGGGACAGGGGGTTCTCGGGGCTACACCTTC. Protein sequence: CASSPGTGGSRGYTF.

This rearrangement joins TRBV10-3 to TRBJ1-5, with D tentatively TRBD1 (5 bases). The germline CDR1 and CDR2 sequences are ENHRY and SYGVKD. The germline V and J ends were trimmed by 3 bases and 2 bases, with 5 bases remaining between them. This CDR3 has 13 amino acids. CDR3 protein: CAISDRGNQPQHF. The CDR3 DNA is TGTGCCATCAGTGACAGGGGCAATCAGCCCCAGCATTTT.

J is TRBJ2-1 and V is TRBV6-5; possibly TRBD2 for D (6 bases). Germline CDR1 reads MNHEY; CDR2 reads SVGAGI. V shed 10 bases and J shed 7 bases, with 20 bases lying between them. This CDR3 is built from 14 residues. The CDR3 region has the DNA TGTGCCACCGAGGTTTTTGCGGGGACGAATGAGCAGTTCTTC. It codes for CATEVFAGTNEQFF.

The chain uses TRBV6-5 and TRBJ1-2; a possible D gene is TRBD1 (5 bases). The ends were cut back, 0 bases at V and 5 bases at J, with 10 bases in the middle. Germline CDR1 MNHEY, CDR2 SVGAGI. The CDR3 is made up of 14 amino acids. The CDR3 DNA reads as TGTGCCAGCAGTTACTCTAAAGGGGATTATGGCTACACCTTC. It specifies CASSYSKGDYGYTF.

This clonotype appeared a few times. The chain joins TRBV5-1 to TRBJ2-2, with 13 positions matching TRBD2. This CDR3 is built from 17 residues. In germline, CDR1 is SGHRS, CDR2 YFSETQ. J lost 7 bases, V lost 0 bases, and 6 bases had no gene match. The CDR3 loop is CASSLGTSGRFHGELFF. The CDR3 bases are TGCGCCAGCAGCTTGGGGACTAGCGGGAGATTCCACGGGGAGCTGTTTTTT.

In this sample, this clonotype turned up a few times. CDR3 residues: CASTPTRLGIQYF. The CDR3 DNA sequence: TGTGCCTCCACCCCGACTAGATTGGGCATTCAGTACTTC. V and J are TRBV7-2 and TRBJ2-4; D may be TRBD2 (6 bases). V shed 11 bases and J shed 9 bases, with 20 bases lying between them. The CDR3 extends over 13 amino acids. CDR1 is SGHTA, CDR2 FQGNSA, per germline.